The entry below gives a single TCR beta chain sequence along with its context. Original processing methods: Quantification of nucleated cells was approximated via reference gene primer amplification. Data came from immunoSEQ multiplex PCR; TCRdb stores just in-frame clones and leaves some out. D and trimming come from the DNA, and the V and J calls and clone size come from that table. Among about 120,000 clones listed, about four fifths were seen once. The sample is drawn from a study of blood T cell repertoires in COVID-19. Study-level background: Sites in the United States, Italy and Spain provided acute and convalescent COVID-19 samples. T cells, B-cell-depleted T cells, or PBMCs provided the cDNA or gDNA that served as material.

The sample consisted of peripheral blood. This TCR came from a man between 60 and 75 years old with acute or convalescent COVID-19.

CDR3 nucleotide sequence: TGTGCCAGCAGACCCGGGACTAGCGGGAGGTTCGGAGAGACCCAGTACTTC. The encoded protein is CASRPGTSGRFGETQYF. The chain employs TRBV2 and TRBJ2-5, with 15 bases that match TRBD2. Germline V gene data show CDR1 as SNHLY and CDR2 as FYNNEI. Unmatched junction bases numbered 9, after V lost 6 bases and J lost 4 bases. The CDR3 length is 17 residues.